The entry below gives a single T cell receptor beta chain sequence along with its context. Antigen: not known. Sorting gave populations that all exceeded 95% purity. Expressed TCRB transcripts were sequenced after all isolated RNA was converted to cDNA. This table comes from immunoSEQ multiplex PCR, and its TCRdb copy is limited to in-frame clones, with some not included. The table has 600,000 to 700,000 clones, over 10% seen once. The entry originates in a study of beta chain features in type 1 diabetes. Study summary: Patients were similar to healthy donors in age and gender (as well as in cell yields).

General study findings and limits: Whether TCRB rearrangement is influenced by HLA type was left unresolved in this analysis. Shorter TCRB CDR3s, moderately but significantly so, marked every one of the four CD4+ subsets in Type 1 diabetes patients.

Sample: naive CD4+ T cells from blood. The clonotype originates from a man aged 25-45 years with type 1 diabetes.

CDR3 protein: CASSRVIANTGELFF. The CDR3, as DNA: TGTGCCAGTAGTCGGGTTATCGCGAACACCGGGGAGCTGTTTTTT. The rearrangement links TRBV19 to TRBJ2-2; D uncertain. This CDR3 is 15 amino acids long. Trimming removed 5 bases at V and 0 bases at J, with 10 bases between. Germline V gene data show CDR1 as LNHDA and CDR2 as SQIVND (reference sequence).